The following is a T cell receptor (beta chain) sequence with its context. The target antigen is unknown. The CDR3 totals 16 residues. V lost 3 bases and J 4 bases, leaving 16 bases between the germline ends. Germline V gene sequence: CDR1 SGHRS, CDR2 YFSETQ. This specimen comes from a study of OX40 agonist ivuxolimab in advanced cancers. For the study at large: Participants averaged roughly 60 years of age (range 23 to 79) and were around 80% male.

Sequenced by immunoSEQ multiplex PCR; TCRdb stores in-frame clones only, minus some. The table records around 76,000 clones, 65% to 90% of them present only once. Study-level findings and limits: Both blood CD4+ and CD8+ T cells showed clonal growth by week 6 at 0.1 to 3.0 mg/kg.

The sequenced sample was CD4+ or CD8+ T cells sorted from blood, obtained in a trial of the OX40 agonist ivuxolimab. The chain joins TRBV5-1 to TRBJ2-2, with a tentative D call TRBD2 (6 bases). This TCR was sampled from an adult with an advanced solid tumor such as melanoma, head and neck, liver or kidney cancer. CDR3 sequence reads: CASSWPPGLSTGELFF. CDR3 DNA: TGCGCCAGCAGCTGGCCTCCGGGACTCAGCACCGGGGAGCTGTTTTTT.